The 4 T cell receptor beta chains listed next were all sequenced from one sample in a study of cytomegalovirus exposure and HLA in healthy donors (dated 2017 in TCRdb). The library relied on the immunoSEQ multiplex PCR assay. The multiplex PCR relied on a mix of 60 forward primers for TCR Vbeta segments and 13 reverse primers for TCR Jbeta segments. TCRdb took this table from immuneACCESS and kept in-frame rearrangements with V and J called. Such tables lack part of the clones; where checked against another copy, unresolved V genes explain under half of the gap, and the rest is unexplained. Recorded for this sample are 160,000 or so clones; approximately 88% of them occurred a single time. The ten top clones hold roughly 1.4% of the sample. The sequenced sample was PBMCs. These receptors were collected from a young woman in good health and CMV-seronegative.

CDR3 amino acids: CASSPDSYTNSPLHF. In nucleotides, the CDR3 is TGTGCCAGCAGCCCCGACAGTTACACTAATTCACCCCTCCACTTT. The V and J genes are TRBV11-2 and TRBJ1-6; a possible D gene is TRBD1 (5 bases). Looked up from germline, CDR1 is SGHAT and CDR2 is FQNNGV. The length of the CDR3 is 15 residues. With 5 bases removed from V and 6 bases from J, the gap between germline ends came to 14 bases.

The chain links TRBV28 to TRBJ1-4; D may be TRBD1 (6 bases). Germline values: CDR1 MDHEN, CDR2 SYDVKM. The CDR3 runs 15 residues. With 7 bases removed from V and 5 bases from J, the gap between germline ends came to 17 bases. Here the CDR3 reads CASTLSGGLNEKLFF. The CDR3 DNA is TGTGCCAGCACCCTATCCGGGGGGCTAAATGAAAAACTGTTTTTT.

This sequence joins TRBV6-1 and TRBJ1-2; 7 nucleotides align to TRBD1. CDR3 size: 15 residues. With 11 bases clipped from V and 4 bases from J, the junction kept 16 bases outside the gene matches. Germline lookup yields CDR1 MNHNS and CDR2 SASEGT. The CDR3 DNA reads TGTGCCGCCCTCGAGACAGGGTACGTGAGCTATGGCTACACCTTC. This gives the protein CAALETGYVSYGYTF.

The genes are TRBV7-9 and TRBJ2-7; 8 nucleotides align to TRBD1. The germline V gene has CDR1 SEHNR and CDR2 FQNEAQ (reference sequence). Trimming cost V 5 bases and J 3 bases; bases outside gene matches: 9. The CDR3 runs 15 residues. The CDR3 loop reads CASSRVGTGGYEQYF. As DNA, the CDR3 is TGTGCCAGCAGCCGCGTCGGGACAGGCGGCTACGAGCAGTACTTC.